One sample yielded the 9 T cell receptor beta chains listed below, sequenced in a study of response to subunit inactivated influenza vaccine. From the RT-PCR reads, TCRdb called clonotypes with MiXCR, one entry per CDR3 protein. The table lists about 500,000 distinct CDR3 sequences, 16% of them singletons. This sample comprised CD4+ T cells sorted from PBMCs, obtained less than 30 months after vaccination. The source is a man aged 50-75 years who received an inactivated influenza vaccine.

This clonotype has just a few counts. The rearrangement links TRBV12-3 or TRBV12-4 to TRBJ1-1; TRBD1 might be the D (5 bases). The V gene lost 7 bases and the J gene lost 1 base, with 13 bases spanning the gap. The CDR3 spans 14 residues. CDR3 coding DNA: TGTGCCAGCACCCCGTCCGGGACGAACACTGAAGCTTTCTTT. The encoded protein is CASTPSGTNTEAFF.

This clonotype was observed many times. This chain joins TRBV11-1 and TRBJ2-5; the D gene is possibly TRBD2 (5 bases). Between the trimmed V and J ends, which lost 5 bases and 2 bases, there was a span of 12 bases. Germline-derived CDR1 and CDR2 are SGHAT and FQDESV (reference sequence). The CDR3 runs 14 residues. This CDR3 reads CASSPLPGQETQYF. CDR3 sequence (DNA): TGTGCCAGCAGCCCACTTCCGGGACAAGAGACCCAGTACTTC.

There are many counts of this clonotype. The chain is built from TRBV4-3 and TRBJ2-7, with TRBD2 matching over 10 bases. The CDR3 contains 13 residues. Germline CDR1 is LGHNA and CDR2 is YSLEER. J gave up 6 bases and V 1 base, and 0 bases lay outside the gene matches. The CDR3 bases are TGCGCCAGCAGCCAAGGACTAGCGGGCGAGCAGTACTTC. Its protein is CASSQGLAGEQYF.

The chain couples TRBV3-1 to TRBJ2-6; 9 nucleotides align to TRBD1. CDR3 length: 23 amino acids. V lost 6 bases to trimming and J lost 4 bases; unmatched junction nucleotides: 28. Germline lookup yields CDR1 LGHDT and CDR2 YNNKEL (reference sequence). The CDR3 here is CASRRAWGDREVIPKTGANVLTF. Written as DNA, the CDR3 is TGTGCCAGCAGAAGGGCGTGGGGGGACAGGGAGGTAATCCCCAAGACCGGGGCCAACGTCCTGACTTTC. Drawing the rest from reference TRBV3-1 and TRBJ2-6, the complete variable domain is DTAVSQTPKYLVTQMGNDKSIKCEQNLGHDTMYWYKQDSKKFLKIMFSYNNKELIINETVPNRFSPKSPDKAHLNLHINSLELGDSAVYFCASRRAWGDREVIPKTGANVLTFGAGSRLTVL.

The chain employs TRBV5-1 and TRBJ2-7, with a tentative D call TRBD2 (6 bases). This CDR3 is built from 15 residues. Per germline, CDR1 SGHRS and CDR2 YFSETQ. Between the trimmed V and J ends, which lost 2 bases and 3 bases, there was a span of 15 bases. CDR3 sequence (DNA): TGCGCCAGCAGCTTTTCCGGGACTCGTAACTACGAGCAGTACTTC. It codes for CASSFSGTRNYEQYF.

The sample holds a few counts of this clonotype. This chain joins TRBV6-5 and TRBJ2-7; D is perhaps TRBD2 (5 bases). CDR1 is MNHEY, CDR2 SVGAGI, per germline. The V end was cut by 0 bases, the J end by 1 base, with 7 bases between. The CDR3 is 14 residues long. CDR3 amino acids: CASSYSRASYEQYF. CDR3 in DNA: TGTGCCAGCAGTTACTCGAGGGCTTCCTACGAGCAGTACTTC.

The gene calls are TRBV6-1 and TRBJ1-3; D is unresolved. This CDR3 comprises 16 residues. Germline CDR1 MNHNS, CDR2 SASEGT. V was trimmed by 6 bases and J by 0 bases, leaving 15 bases between them. The CDR3 is CASSWGGRNSGNTIYF. DNA of the CDR3: TGTGCCAGCAGCTGGGGTGGCCGAAACTCTGGAAACACCATATATTTT.

This clonotype has only a few counts. The genes are TRBV4-2 and TRBJ2-1; 13 bases map to TRBD2. The CDR3 has 15 residues. Per germline, CDR1 LGHNA and CDR2 YNFKEQ. V shed 1 base and J 9 bases; nucleotides not matched to a gene: 3. The CDR3, as DNA: TGTGCCAGCAGCCAAGGGACTAGCGGGGGCACTGAGCAGTTCTTC. It codes for CASSQGTSGGTEQFF.

This clonotype was observed a few times. The chain recombines TRBV5-1 with TRBJ2-5, with D possibly being TRBD1 (5 bases). This CDR3 is built from 15 residues. Germline CDR1 is SGHRS and CDR2 is YFSETQ. The V end lost 5 bases, the J end lost 5 bases, and 19 bases lay between the germline ends. CDR3 in amino acids: CASSYRTFLEETQYF. In DNA form, the CDR3 reads TGCGCCAGCAGTTACCGGACATTCCTGGAGGAGACCCAGTACTTC.